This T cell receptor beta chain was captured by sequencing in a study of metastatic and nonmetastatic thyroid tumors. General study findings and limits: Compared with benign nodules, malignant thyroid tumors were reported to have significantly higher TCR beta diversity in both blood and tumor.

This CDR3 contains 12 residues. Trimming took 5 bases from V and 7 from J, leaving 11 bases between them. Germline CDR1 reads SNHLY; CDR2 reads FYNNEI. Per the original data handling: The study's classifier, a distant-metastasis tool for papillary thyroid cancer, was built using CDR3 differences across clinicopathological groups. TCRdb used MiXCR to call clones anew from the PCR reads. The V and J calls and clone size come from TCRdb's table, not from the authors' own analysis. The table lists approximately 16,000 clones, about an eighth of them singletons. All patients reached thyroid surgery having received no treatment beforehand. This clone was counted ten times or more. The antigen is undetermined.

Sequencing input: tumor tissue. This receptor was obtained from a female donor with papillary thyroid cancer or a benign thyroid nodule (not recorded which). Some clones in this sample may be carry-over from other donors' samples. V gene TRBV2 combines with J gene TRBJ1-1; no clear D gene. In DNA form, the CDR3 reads TGTGCCAGCAGTATGACTAGGCTTGAAGCTTTCTTT. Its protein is CASSMTRLEAFF.